Listed here are 32 T cell receptor beta chains from one sample, sequenced in a study of blood T cells in healthy people across ages. A sample-barcoded 5' primer and a J-beta primer mix were used in a second PCR of roughly 7 to 11 cycles. A single record per CDR3 protein comes from TCRdb applying MiXCR to the 5' RACE reads. The sample holds around 1.1 million distinct CDR3 sequences, more than 30% seen once. Material for sequencing was blood. The receptors here all came from a man aged 18 to 29 in good health.

This clonotype was counted only a few times. This chain uses TRBV4-3 with TRBJ2-1; TRBD2 matches at 11 bases. The CDR3 consists of 16 residues. Germline V CDR1 and CDR2: LGHNA, YSLEER. After removal of 0 bases from V and 9 bases from J, the junction contained 7 bases not matched to a gene. This CDR3 is CASSQDFLAGGVEQFF. Written as DNA, the CDR3 is TGCGCCAGCAGCCAAGATTTCCTAGCGGGGGGAGTTGAGCAGTTCTTC.

The chain couples TRBV7-4 to TRBJ2-7, with TRBD2 matching over 8 bases. The CDR3 contains 16 residues. With 4 bases clipped from V and 2 bases from J, the junction kept 10 bases outside the gene matches. Germline V gives CDR1 SGHVT, CDR2 SQSDAQ. In DNA form, the CDR3 reads TGTGCCAGCAGCTCCTTACTAGCGGAGGTGACCTACGAGCAGTACTTC. Residues: CASSSLLAEVTYEQYF. Full variable domain (missing parts from reference TRBV7-4 and TRBJ2-7): GAGVSQSPRYKVAKRGRDVALRCDSISGHVTLYWYRQTLGQGSEVLTYSQSDAQRDKSGRPSGRFSAERPERSVSTLKIQRTEQGDSAVYLCASSSLLAEVTYEQYFGPGTRLTVT.

The chain employs TRBV20-1 and TRBJ1-2; D not certain. The CDR3 contains 14 residues. Germline loops: CDR1 DFQATT, CDR2 SNEGSKA (reference sequence). Trimming took off 0 bases at V and 5 bases at J, with 13 bases between the two ends. CDR3 coding DNA: TGCAGTGCTAGAGAGAGAAGGCGGATATATGGCTACACCTTC. Amino acid sequence: CSARERRRIYGYTF.

This clonotype was seen repeatedly, ten times or more. This chain joins TRBV7-3 and TRBJ2-3; TRBD1 aligns across 11 bases. Germline V gives CDR1 SGHTA, CDR2 FQGTGA. CDR3 length: 15 amino acids. V gave up 2 bases and J gave up 8 bases; unmatched junction bases: 6. Here the CDR3 reads CASSLSPGQGGTQYF. In DNA, the CDR3 is TGTGCCAGCAGCTTATCCCCGGGACAGGGGGGTACGCAGTATTTT.

This chain's CDR3 is CASSTRTGIDMNTEAFF. CDR3 nucleotide sequence: TGTGCCAGCAGTACTCGAACAGGGATAGACATGAACACTGAAGCTTTCTTT. The chain links TRBV6-2 or TRBV6-3 to TRBJ1-1, with D possibly matching TRBD1 (6 bases). The CDR3 sequence is 17 residues long. V lost 5 bases and J lost 0, with 19 bases in between. Germline V gene data show CDR1 as MNHEY and CDR2 as SVGEGT.

The V gene is TRBV20-1, the J gene TRBJ2-2; D perhaps matches TRBD1 (5 bases). The V end was cut by 3 bases, the J end by 5 bases, with 7 bases between. The germline V gene encodes CDR1 DFQATT and CDR2 SNEGSKA (reference sequence). The CDR3 sequence is 12 residues long. CDR3 loop: CSASRTTGELFF. The CDR3 DNA reads as TGCAGTGCTAGCCGGACAACCGGGGAGCTGTTTTTT.

The V gene is TRBV6-2 or TRBV6-3, the J gene TRBJ1-1; D gene unclear. Trimming shortened V by 8 bases and J by 4 bases, and 8 bases separated the two germline ends. The germline CDR1 and CDR2 sequences are MNHEY and SVGEGT. The CDR3 is 11 residues long. This CDR3 reads CASGSPTEAFF. The DNA of the CDR3 is TGTGCCAGCGGAAGCCCCACTGAAGCTTTCTTT.

Worth noting for this clonotype: Germline and junction disagree at one end, which may indicate a read error. This chain connects TRBV5-6 to TRBJ1-2; 8 bases are shared with TRBD1. CDR3 length: 16 residues. CDR1 SGHDT and CDR2 YYEEEE come from the germline V gene. The CDR3 protein is CTSSRGTGLANYGYTF. CDR3 DNA sequence: TGTACCAGCAGCAGAGGGACAGGACTAGCTAACTATGGCTACACCTTC.

This clonotype was observed a handful of times. The chain employs TRBV11-2 and TRBJ1-6, with 8 bases identical to TRBD1. From germline, CDR1 is SGHAT and CDR2 FQNNGV. The CDR3 totals 15 residues. V dropped 4 bases and J dropped 7; count of bases not matched to a gene: 6. The CDR3 reads CASSSETGGNSPLHF. The CDR3 DNA is TGTGCCAGCAGCTCAGAAACAGGGGGGAATTCACCCCTCCACTTT.

This clonotype was seen more than once but under ten times. This rearrangement joins TRBV6-5 to TRBJ1-1, with D unresolved. The CDR3 runs to 13 residues. Trimming shortened V by 0 bases and J by 7 bases, and 9 bases separated the two germline ends. Germline V CDR1 and CDR2: MNHEY, SVGAGI. Here the CDR3 reads CASSYSRQYEAFF. The CDR3 region has the DNA TGTGCCAGCAGTTACTCGAGGCAGTATGAAGCTTTCTTT.

This chain links TRBV3-1 with TRBJ1-1; no reliable D call. From germline, CDR1 is LGHDT and CDR2 YNNKEL (reference sequence). Trimming left V 4 bases short and J 1 base short, with 10 bases between. The CDR3 is 14 amino acids. Here the CDR3 DNA reads TGTGCCAGCAGCCCGTTATTCTCGAACACTGAAGCTTTCTTT. Translating it yields CASSPLFSNTEAFF.

The V and J genes are TRBV7-2 and TRBJ2-5; D unresolved. V was trimmed by 2 bases and J by 11 bases, leaving 27 bases between them. The CDR3 spans 17 residues. Per germline, CDR1 SGHTA and CDR2 FQGNSA. The chain's CDR3 is CASSLKVDHLTANEQYF. The CDR3, as DNA: TGTGCCAGCAGCTTAAAGGTCGACCATTTAACGGCCAATGAGCAGTACTTC.

This rearrangement joins TRBV4-3 to TRBJ2-4; 8 bases line up with TRBD1. Germline-derived CDR1 and CDR2 are LGHNA and YSLEER. This CDR3 has 17 residues. The V gene end was trimmed by 0 bases and the J gene end by 13 bases; junction bases not matched to a gene: 17. The CDR3 protein is CASSQDPRGQEGYEQYF. The CDR3 DNA sequence: TGCGCCAGCAGCCAAGACCCCCGGGGACAGGAGGGCTATGAACAGTACTTC.

This chain links TRBV20-1 with TRBJ2-2, with TRBD1 identical over 12 bases. Germline CDR1 DFQATT, CDR2 SNEGSKA (reference sequence). Trimming cost V 6 bases and J 6 bases; bases outside gene matches: 11. The CDR3 runs 16 residues. The CDR3 bases are TGCAGTGCCCATAACCGGGACAGGGGGCCGGCCGGGGAGCTGTTTTTT. Protein: CSAHNRDRGPAGELFF.

The J gene is TRBJ2-7, the V gene TRBV11-3, with 7 bases aligning to TRBD2. In germline, CDR1 is SGHNT, CDR2 YENEEA. The CDR3 consists of 16 residues. J was trimmed by 7 bases and V by 5 bases; bases with no gene match: 17. CDR3 nucleotide sequence: TGTGCCAGCAGCCCAGGAGCGGGGTCGGTCTACAATGAGCAGTACTTC. It codes for CASSPGAGSVYNEQYF.

The chain links TRBV12-3 or TRBV12-4 to TRBJ1-1, with D tentatively TRBD1 (6 bases). The CDR3 is 15 residues long. Trimming cost V 4 bases and J 5 bases, with 17 bases left between them. DNA for the CDR3: TGTGCCAGCAGTTGGGATACTCGGGGGCGGACTGAAGCTTTCTTT. It specifies CASSWDTRGRTEAFF.

V is TRBV30 and J is TRBJ1-2, with D hard to call. Germline values: CDR1 GTSNPN, CDR2 SVGIG (reference sequence). CDR3 size: 12 residues. V shed 4 bases and J shed 0 bases, with 6 bases lying between them. CDR3 bases: TGTGCCTGGACAGGCGCTAACTATGGCTACACCTTC. Its protein is CAWTGANYGYTF.

This clonotype was detected ten times or more. V and J are TRBV7-9 and TRBJ2-7, with 8 nucleotides matching TRBD1. V was pared by 5 bases and J by 3 bases, with 12 bases of the junction left unmatched. The CDR3 has 16 residues. Looked up from germline, CDR1 is SEHNR and CDR2 is FQNEAQ (reference sequence). The CDR3 DNA follows: TGTGCCAGCAGCCGAGGGGACAGGCTTTTTTACTACGAGCAGTACTTC. Translated: CASSRGDRLFYYEQYF. Combining the CDR3 with reference TRBV7-9 and TRBJ2-7 gives the whole variable domain DTGVSQNPRHKITKRGQNVTFRCDPISEHNRLYWYRQTLGQGPEFLTYFQNEAQLEKSRLLSDRFSAERPKGSFSTLEIQRTEQGDSAMYLCASSRGDRLFYYEQYFGPGTRLTVT.

Remarks on this clonotype: A much larger clone sits a single nucleotide away, making a read error possible. V usage is TRBV29-1 and J usage is TRBJ2-5, with D unclear. Germline loops: CDR1 SQVTM, CDR2 ANQGSEA. V was trimmed by 5 bases and J by 2 bases, leaving 9 bases between them. There are 12 residues in the CDR3. Here the CDR3 reads CSVRAGQETQYF. The CDR3, as DNA: TGCAGCGTTCGGGCAGGTCAAGAGACCCAGTACTTC.

This clonotype was counted only a few times. The chain combines TRBV5-5 with TRBJ2-5; D not resolved. The CDR3 length is 13 residues. V was pared by 6 bases and J by 0 bases, with 9 bases between. Germline CDR1 reads SGHKS; CDR2 reads YYEKEE (reference sequence). The CDR3 DNA sequence: TGTGCCAGCAACAACCTTTACCAAGAGACCCAGTACTTC. Its protein is CASNNLYQETQYF.

Remarks on this clonotype: An end of the junction does not agree with germline; a read error may underlie this. The chain has TRBV7-9 and TRBJ1-1; D is unresolved. Germline V gene sequence: CDR1 SEHNR, CDR2 FQNEAQ (reference sequence). The CDR3 runs to 11 residues. The CDR3 DNA reads TGTGCCAGCAGCTGGAACGCTGAAGCTTTCTTT. Protein: CASSWNAEAFF.

The chain recombines TRBV20-1 with TRBJ2-1, with 14 bases lining up with TRBD2. The CDR3 contains 17 residues. The germline V gene encodes CDR1 DFQATT and CDR2 SNEGSKA (reference sequence). Unmatched junction bases numbered 7, after V lost 5 bases and J lost 1 base. CDR3 coding DNA: TGCAGTGCTGGACGACTAGCGGGGGGGGTTTCCTACAATGAGCAGTTCTTC. Translation: CSAGRLAGGVSYNEQFF.

The chain links TRBV4-1 to TRBJ2-3; 10 nucleotides line up with TRBD1. V shed 2 bases and J 6 bases; nucleotides not matched to a gene: 5. Germline assignment: CDR1 MGHRA and CDR2 YSYEKL. The CDR3 extends over 15 amino acids. The CDR3, as DNA: TGCGCCAGCAGCCAATCGTGGACAGGGGGGGATACGCAGTATTTT. It encodes CASSQSWTGGDTQYF.

This chain joins TRBV5-1 and TRBJ1-6; TRBD1 matches 7 bases. The CDR3 is 18 amino acids. The V segment lost 4 bases and the J segment 0 bases; nucleotides outside the gene matches: 10. Germline CDR1 and CDR2: SGHRS and YFSETQ. The CDR3 region is CASSLGTATSSYNSPLHF. CDR3 bases: TGCGCCAGCAGCCTCGGGACAGCCACAAGCTCCTATAATTCACCCCTCCACTTT.

This chain links TRBV10-3 with TRBJ1-2; D remains ambiguous. From germline, CDR1 is ENHRY and CDR2 SYGVKD. The CDR3 is 13 amino acids. Deletions cut 7 bases from V and 4 bases from J, with 13 bases between. The CDR3 bases are TGTGCCATCACTCCCGACACTCGCTATGGCTACACCTTC. Its translation: CAITPDTRYGYTF.

This clonotype was seen ten or more times. The chain employs TRBV5-1 and TRBJ2-4; D not certain. Trimming removed 0 bases from V and 0 bases from J, with 4 bases in between. The CDR3 length is 14 residues. Per germline, CDR1 SGHRS and CDR2 YFSETQ. The CDR3: CASSLGIAKNIQYF. The CDR3 DNA is TGCGCCAGCAGCTTGGGGATAGCCAAAAACATTCAGTACTTC.

A few counts support this clonotype. CDR3: CSARFGGTFDEQYF. CDR3 coding DNA: TGCAGTGCTAGATTTGGGGGGACGTTCGACGAGCAGTACTTC. V usage is TRBV20-1 and J usage is TRBJ2-7; perhaps TRBD2 as D (6 bases). The germline V gene encodes CDR1 DFQATT and CDR2 SNEGSKA (reference sequence). The CDR3 runs to 14 residues. V gave up 2 bases and J gave up 5 bases, with 16 bases separating them.

V and J are TRBV4-2 and TRBJ2-3; 8 nucleotides line up with TRBD1. CDR3 length: 15 residues. Looked up from germline, CDR1 is LGHNA and CDR2 is YNFKEQ. The V gene end was trimmed by 0 bases and the J gene end by 5 bases; junction bases not matched to a gene: 4. The CDR3 region has the DNA TGTGCCAGCAGCCAAGATCAGGGGGCGAAAGATACGCAGTATTTT. It codes for CASSQDQGAKDTQYF.

This clonotype showed up just once. The V gene is TRBV27, the J gene TRBJ2-3; D is perhaps TRBD2 (6 bases). Germline loops: CDR1 MNHEY, CDR2 SMNVEV (reference sequence). Trimming pared 5 bases from V and 2 bases from J, leaving 17 bases between. This CDR3 is 16 amino acids long. The CDR3 loop is CASSLNPRGNTDTQYF. The CDR3 bases are TGTGCCAGCAGTCTAAACCCCCGGGGGAACACAGATACGCAGTATTTT.

J is TRBJ2-5 and V is TRBV30, with unresolved D. Germline assignment: CDR1 GTSNPN and CDR2 SVGIG (reference sequence). This CDR3 has 14 residues. With 2 bases removed from V and 2 bases from J, the gap between germline ends came to 12 bases. The CDR3 loop reads CAWSSGGKQETQYF. The CDR3 DNA sequence: TGTGCCTGGAGTTCCGGTGGGAAGCAAGAGACCCAGTACTTC.

This clonotype was seen only a few times. This sequence joins TRBV20-1 and TRBJ2-1; no clear D gene. V dropped 2 bases and J dropped 7 bases, with 6 bases sitting between them. CDR1 DFQATT and CDR2 SNEGSKA come from the germline V gene (reference sequence). The CDR3 has 11 amino acids. CDR3 bases: TGCAGTGCTAGAACCCGAAATGAGCAGTTCTTC. This encodes CSARTRNEQFF.

The chain carries TRBV20-1 and TRBJ1-4; D is unresolved. V was clipped by 1 base and J by 5 bases, with 11 bases between them. In germline, CDR1 is DFQATT, CDR2 SNEGSKA (reference sequence). This CDR3 comprises 14 residues. CDR3 residues: CSARGPGRNEKLFF. CDR3 nucleotides: TGCAGTGCTAGAGGACCGGGAAGAAATGAAAAACTGTTTTTT.